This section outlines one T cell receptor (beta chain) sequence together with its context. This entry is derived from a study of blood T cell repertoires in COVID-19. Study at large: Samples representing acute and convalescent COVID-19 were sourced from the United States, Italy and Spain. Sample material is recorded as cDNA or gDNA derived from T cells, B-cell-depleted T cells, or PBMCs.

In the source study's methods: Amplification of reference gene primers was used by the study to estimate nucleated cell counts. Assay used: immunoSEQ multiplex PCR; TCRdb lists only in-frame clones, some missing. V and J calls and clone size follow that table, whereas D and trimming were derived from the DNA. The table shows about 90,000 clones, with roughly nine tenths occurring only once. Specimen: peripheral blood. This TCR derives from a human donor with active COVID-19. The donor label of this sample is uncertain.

Here the CDR3 DNA reads TGTGCCAGCAGTTACGGCGGGGGATACAATGAGCAGTTCTTC. It specifies CASSYGGGYNEQFF. The V call is TRBV6-6, the J call TRBJ2-1, with TRBD2 identical over 7 bases. CDR3 length equals 14 residues. After removal of 2 bases from V and 4 bases from J, the junction contained 2 bases not matched to a gene. Germline CDR1 is MNHNY and CDR2 is SVGAGI (reference sequence).